These T cell receptor beta chains were read from a single sample in a study of T cells in Graves' hyperthyroidism and ophthalmopathy. MiXCR, applied by TCRdb to the multiplex PCR reads, yields one record per CDR3 protein. The sample includes 400,000 to 500,000 distinct CDR3 sequences, around 15% of them seen just once. Material for sequencing was blood. The receptors were sampled from a man in his late teens or twenties with Graves' ophthalmopathy. Both conserved end residues are part of each CDR3. D genes are given only for firm matches. Clone size is given for some rows only: seen once, a few or many times, or a class if the clone is expanded.

J gene: TRBJ1-2; clone size: few; V gene: TRBV6-5; D gene: -; CDR3 DNA: TGTGCCAGCAGTTCGGAGGGGGGCGCGGGCTATGGCTACACCTTC; CDR3 protein: CASSSEGGAGYGYTF
J gene: TRBJ1-2; clone size: many; V gene: TRBV11-2; D gene: -; CDR3 DNA: TGTGCCAGCAGCCGCAACGTAGGGGAGGGGTATGGCTACACCTTC; CDR3 protein: CASSRNVGEGYGYTF
J gene: TRBJ1-2; clone size: -; V gene: TRBV5-1; D gene: TRBD1; CDR3 DNA: TGCGCCAGCAGCCCTCGGACAGGAGTCTATAACTATGGCTACACCTTC; CDR3 protein: CASSPRTGVYNYGYTF
J gene: TRBJ2-6; clone size: -; V gene: TRBV3-1; D gene: TRBD1; CDR3 DNA: TGTGCCAGCAACTCCCGGGACAGGGTAGGTGGGGCCAACGTCCTGACTTTC; CDR3 protein: CASNSRDRVGGANVLTF
J gene: TRBJ1-2; clone size: -; V gene: TRBV9; D gene: TRBD1; CDR3 DNA: TGTGCCAGCAGCCCCCAGGGGGCGGTCGGCTACACCTTC; CDR3 protein: CASSPQGAVGYTF
J gene: TRBJ2-1; clone size: many; V gene: TRBV20-1; D gene: TRBD2; CDR3 DNA: TGCAGTGCTAGTGAATCGGGAGGGAAATACAATGAGCAGTTCTTC; CDR3 protein: CSASESGGKYNEQFF
J gene: TRBJ2-5; clone size: many; V gene: TRBV20-1; D gene: TRBD2; CDR3 DNA: TGCAGTGCTAGTTCCGCGGGAGGGTACCAAGAGACCCAGTACTTC; CDR3 protein: CSASSAGGYQETQYF
J gene: TRBJ2-1; clone size: many; V gene: TRBV9; D gene: -; CDR3 DNA: TGTGCCAGCAGCGTGCCCCAGGGGAGCTCCTACAATGAGCAGTTCTTC; CDR3 protein: CASSVPQGSSYNEQFF
J gene: TRBJ2-2; clone size: -; V gene: TRBV7-9; D gene: -; CDR3 DNA: TGTGCCAGCAGTCAGCCTCGGCCGAACACCGGGGAGCTGTTTTTT; CDR3 protein: CASSQPRPNTGELFF
J gene: TRBJ2-1; clone size: many; V gene: TRBV20-1; D gene: TRBD2; CDR3 DNA: TGCAGTGCGATCTCAGGACTAGCGGGGGGGCAAAATGAGCAGTTCTTC; CDR3 protein: CSAISGLAGGQNEQFF
J gene: TRBJ1-2; clone size: many; V gene: TRBV7-9; D gene: -; CDR3 DNA: TGTGCCAGCAGCTCCTTGTACTATGGCTACACCTTC; CDR3 protein: CASSSLYYGYTF
J gene: TRBJ2-2; clone size: -; V gene: TRBV6-1; D gene: -; CDR3 DNA: TGTGCCAGCAGTGCTAGGGCGGGTGCGAACACCGGGGAGCTGTTTTTT; CDR3 protein: CASSARAGANTGELFF
J gene: TRBJ2-2; clone size: -; V gene: TRBV18; D gene: -; CDR3 DNA: TGTGCCAGCTCACCCCGCTCCCGAGGGGGAACCGGGGAGCTGTTTTTT; CDR3 protein: CASSPRSRGGTGELFF
J gene: TRBJ1-5; clone size: few; V gene: TRBV6-5; D gene: -; CDR3 DNA: TGTGCCAGCAGTTACTTTCCAGGAACGGATCAGCCCCAGCATTTT; CDR3 protein: CASSYFPGTDQPQHF
J gene: TRBJ2-3; clone size: many; V gene: TRBV5-8; D gene: TRBD1; CDR3 DNA: TGTGCCAGCAGTCACGACAGGGGGACAGATACGCAGTATTTT; CDR3 protein: CASSHDRGTDTQYF
J gene: TRBJ2-5; clone size: many; V gene: TRBV27; D gene: TRBD2; CDR3 DNA: TGTGCCAGCAGTTTTTCTGGGGGGGGGGAGACCCAGTACTTC; CDR3 protein: CASSFSGGGETQYF
J gene: TRBJ2-3; clone size: -; V gene: TRBV20-1; D gene: TRBD2; CDR3 DNA: TGCAGTGCTAGATACGGGGGGGCAGGAGATACGCAGTATTTT; CDR3 protein: CSARYGGAGDTQYF
J gene: TRBJ2-5; clone size: many; V gene: TRBV12-3/TRBV12-4; D gene: -; CDR3 DNA: TGTGCCAGCAGGCCCCTCGATGCTTGGACCCAGTACTTC; CDR3 protein: CASRPLDAWTQYF
J gene: TRBJ2-7; clone size: few; V gene: TRBV25-1; D gene: -; CDR3 DNA: TGTGCCAGCACCTTAGGGGCGGGAAGGTCCTACGAGCAGTACTTC; CDR3 protein: CASTLGAGRSYEQYF
J gene: TRBJ1-1; clone size: -; V gene: TRBV19; D gene: -; CDR3 DNA: TGTGCCAGCTCCCCGATCCCCTCGGCCTTTGAAGCTTTCTTT; CDR3 protein: CASSPIPSAFEAFF
J gene: TRBJ2-1; clone size: many; V gene: TRBV4-1; D gene: -; CDR3 DNA: TGCGCCAGCAGCCTGGAGGGGAGAGATGAGCAGTTCTTC; CDR3 protein: CASSLEGRDEQFF
J gene: TRBJ2-1; clone size: few; V gene: TRBV9; D gene: -; CDR3 DNA: TGTGCCAGCTCCCCCAAGGACGGATCCTACAATGAGCAGTTCTTC; CDR3 protein: CASSPKDGSYNEQFF
J gene: TRBJ2-1; clone size: few; V gene: TRBV6-1; D gene: TRBD1; CDR3 DNA: TGTGCCAGCAGTGGGGACAGGGGGTATTATGAGCAGTTCTTC; CDR3 protein: CASSGDRGYYEQFF
J gene: TRBJ1-4; clone size: -; V gene: TRBV15; D gene: TRBD1; CDR3 DNA: TGTGCCACCAGCAGAGGGACAGGGGGCCACGAAAAACTGTTTTTT; CDR3 protein: CATSRGTGGHEKLFF
J gene: TRBJ1-4; clone size: -; V gene: TRBV4-1; D gene: -; CDR3 DNA: TGCGCCAGCAGCGAAGAGGCGACCTATGAAAAACTGTTTTTT; CDR3 protein: CASSEEATYEKLFF
J gene: TRBJ2-2; clone size: many; V gene: TRBV2; D gene: TRBD2; CDR3 DNA: TGTGCCAGCAGTGAAGAGGGACTAGCGAGTGGCGGGGAGCTGTTTTTT; CDR3 protein: CASSEEGLASGGELFF
J gene: TRBJ2-2; clone size: -; V gene: TRBV29-1; D gene: -; CDR3 DNA: TGCAGCGTTAAACGGGGTAACAGGGACACCGGGGAGCTGTTTTTT; CDR3 protein: CSVKRGNRDTGELFF
J gene: TRBJ2-1; clone size: many; V gene: TRBV11-2; D gene: TRBD2; CDR3 DNA: TGTGCCAGCAGCTCGGGGACGGGACTAGGAGACAATGAGCAGTTCTTC; CDR3 protein: CASSSGTGLGDNEQFF